This record concerns one TCR beta chain sequence. The data derive from a study of neurological immune-mediated disorders. With 0 bases removed from V and 5 bases from J, the gap between germline ends came to 12 bases. Germline values: CDR1 SGHRS, CDR2 YFSETQ. The CDR3 runs 14 residues. From the 5' RACE reads, TCRdb called clonotypes with MiXCR, one entry per CDR3 protein. The table has approximately 60,000 distinct CDR3 sequences, approximately 4% seen once. This TCR came from a man aged 50 to 59 with multiple sclerosis. The sample was PBMCs. The chain carries TRBV5-1 and TRBJ2-7, with D possibly being TRBD1 (5 bases). The CDR3 DNA reads TGCGCCAGCAGCTTGGCCCAGGGTCCACACGAGCAGTACTTC. It codes for CASSLAQGPHEQYF.